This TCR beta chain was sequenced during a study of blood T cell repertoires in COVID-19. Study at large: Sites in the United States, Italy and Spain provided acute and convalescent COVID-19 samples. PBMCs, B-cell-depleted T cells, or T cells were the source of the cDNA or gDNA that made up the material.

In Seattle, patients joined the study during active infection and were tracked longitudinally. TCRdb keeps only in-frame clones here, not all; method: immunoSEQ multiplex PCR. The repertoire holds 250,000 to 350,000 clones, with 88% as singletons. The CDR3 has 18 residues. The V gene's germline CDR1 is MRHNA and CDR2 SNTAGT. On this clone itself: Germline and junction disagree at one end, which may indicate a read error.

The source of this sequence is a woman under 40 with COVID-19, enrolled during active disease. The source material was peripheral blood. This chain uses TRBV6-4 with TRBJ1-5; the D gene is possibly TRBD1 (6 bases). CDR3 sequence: CASSDLRQEFTSNQPQHF. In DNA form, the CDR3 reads TGTGCCAGCAGCGACTTGAGACAGGAGTTTACTAGCAATCAGCCCCAGCATTTT.